These T cell receptor beta chains were read from a single sample in a study of shared clonotypes between healthy human individuals. Measured with immunoSEQ multiplex PCR; TCRdb has only the in-frame clones, and not every one. The sample lists millions of clones, approximately 95% seen once, with 0.35% to 0.5% in the top ten. Sequenced material: naive CD4+ T cells from PBMCs. These receptors were obtained from a man younger than 30 in good health. Some clones in this sample may be carry-over from other donors' samples. Each CDR3 is given with its conserved first and last residue. The order of the fields is J gene, clone size, V gene, D gene, CDR3 protein, CDR3 DNA. A D gene is named only where the DNA matches it firmly. Not all rows give a size; the values are once, few, many and, for expanded clones, a class.

>TRBJ1-5|few|TRBV5-1|.
CASSPLTDQPQHF
TGCGCCAGCAGCCCACTCACCGATCAGCCCCAGCATTTT
>TRBJ2-5|.|TRBV5-1|.
CASSLQGGETQYF
TGCGCCAGCAGCTTACAGGGAGGAGAGACCCAGTACTTC
>TRBJ1-1|.|TRBV19|.
CASDATGLNTEAFF
TGTGCCAGTGACGCTACAGGGTTGAACACTGAAGCTTTCTTT
>TRBJ1-1|.|TRBV7-3|TRBD1
CASSAGQGPAFF
TGTGCCAGCAGCGCGGGACAGGGCCCCGCTTTCTTT
>TRBJ2-3|.|TRBV7-6|TRBD2
CASSLVGPLAGEGDTQYF
TGTGCCAGCAGCTTAGTGGGGCCACTAGCGGGAGAGGGAGATACGCAGTATTTT
>TRBJ2-7|.|TRBV15|.
CATSSDSYEQYF
TGTGCCACCAGCAGCGACTCCTACGAGCAGTACTTC
>TRBJ2-5|.|TRBV11-2|TRBD1
CASSPGQGFQETQYF
TGTGCCAGCAGCCCTGGACAGGGCTTCCAAGAGACCCAGTACTTC
>TRBJ2-1|.|TRBV6-5|TRBD2
CASSKLAGPDNEQFF
TGTGCCAGCAGTAAACTAGCGGGACCAGACAATGAGCAGTTCTTC
>TRBJ2-3|.|TRBV11-1|.
CASSAPGLGGGTQYF
TGTGCCAGCAGCGCGCCGGGACTGGGAGGAGGTACGCAGTATTTT
>TRBJ2-2|.|TRBV7-9|TRBD2
CASSLRQLRAGVGTGELFF
TGTGCCAGCAGCTTAAGACAGCTAAGAGCGGGAGTGGGCACCGGGGAGCTGTTTTTT
>TRBJ2-1|.|TRBV9|TRBD2
CASSARGSGGRWNEQFF
TGTGCCAGCAGCGCCCGTGGCAGCGGGGGGAGGTGGAATGAGCAGTTCTTC
>TRBJ2-7|.|TRBV11-2|.
CASSLSGPSGSYEQYF
TGTGCCAGCAGCTTATCCGGGCCGAGCGGCTCCTACGAGCAGTACTTC
>TRBJ1-1|.|TRBV11-2|.
CASSFILSEDTEAFF
TGTGCCAGCAGCTTCATACTCTCCGAGGACACTGAAGCTTTCTTT
>TRBJ2-5|.|TRBV7-8|TRBD1
CASSLGRTGVETQYF
TGTGCCAGCAGCTTAGGCCGGACAGGCGTGGAGACCCAGTACTTC
>TRBJ1-1|.|TRBV10-1|.
CASSERVGVGNTEAFF
TGCGCCAGCAGTGAAAGGGTTGGGGTGGGGAACACTGAAGCTTTCTTT
>TRBJ2-7|.|TRBV5-1|.
CASSADLRDEQYF
TGCGCCAGCAGCGCGGACCTAAGGGACGAGCAGTACTTC
>TRBJ2-2|.|TRBV7-3|.
CASSLGTTGGELFF
TGTGCCAGCAGCTTGGGCACTACGGGCGGGGAGCTGTTTTTT
>TRBJ2-5|.|TRBV28|.
CASRSTYAGILQETQYF
TGTGCCAGCAGGTCGACTTATGCGGGTATCCTCCAAGAGACCCAGTACTTC
>TRBJ2-3|.|TRBV29-1|.
CSTALGDTQYF
TGCAGCACTGCCCTGGGGGATACGCAGTATTTT
>TRBJ1-1|.|TRBV5-1|.
CASSSGPQNTEAFF
TGCGCCAGCAGCTCTGGACCGCAGAACACTGAAGCTTTCTTT
>TRBJ1-2|.|TRBV7-3|.
CASSLTGAPRNYGYTF
TGTGCCAGCAGCTTAACGGGGGCCCCCCGTAACTATGGCTACACCTTC
>TRBJ2-2|.|TRBV7-6|TRBD2
CASSFRGLAGTGELFF
TGTGCCAGCAGCTTCCGGGGACTAGCGGGTACCGGGGAGCTGTTTTTT
>TRBJ1-1|.|TRBV20-1|.
CIASRGTEAFF
TGCATCGCTAGTAGGGGCACTGAAGCTTTCTTT
>TRBJ2-5|.|TRBV28|.
CASRSNQGQETQYF
TGTGCCAGCAGATCTAATCAGGGACAAGAGACCCAGTACTTC
>TRBJ2-7|.|TRBV5-1|TRBD1
CASSLGTGLYEQYF
TGCGCCAGCAGCTTGGGGACAGGGTTGTACGAGCAGTACTTC
>TRBJ1-4|.|TRBV5-1|TRBD1
CATRQGFDEKLFF
TGCGCCACCCGACAGGGATTCGATGAAAAACTGTTTTTT
>TRBJ1-5|.|TRBV28|.
CASSLAVNQPQHF
TGTGCCAGCTCCTTAGCCGTAAATCAGCCCCAGCATTTT
>TRBJ2-3|.|TRBV7-9|.
CASSFWGEVTDTQYF
TGTGCCAGCAGCTTTTGGGGGGAGGTAACAGATACGCAGTATTTT
>TRBJ1-1|.|TRBV4-2|.
CASSQAYLNTEAFF
TGTGCCAGCAGCCAAGCGTATTTGAACACTGAAGCTTTCTTT
>TRBJ2-6|.|TRBV5-1|.
CASSLQAGPGANVLTF
TGCGCCAGCAGCTTGCAAGCAGGGCCTGGGGCCAACGTCCTGACTTTC
>TRBJ1-2|.|TRBV7-2|TRBD1
CASSLDRGYGYTF
TGTGCCAGCAGCCTGGACAGGGGCTATGGCTACACCTTC
>TRBJ2-1|.|TRBV5-1|.
CASSLVAGQGDNEQFF
TGCGCCAGCAGCTTGGTGGCGGGTCAAGGGGACAATGAGCAGTTCTTC
>TRBJ1-5|.|TRBV28|TRBD1
CASERTGPNQPQHF
TGTGCCAGCGAACGGACAGGGCCTAATCAGCCCCAGCATTTT
>TRBJ1-4|.|TRBV19|.
CASTYRWGGLEKLFF
TGTGCCAGTACCTATCGGTGGGGCGGGCTTGAAAAACTGTTTTTT
>TRBJ1-3|.|TRBV11-2|TRBD1
CASSLRGTGTLGGNTIYF
TGTGCCAGCAGCTTACGCGGGACAGGGACTTTGGGTGGAAACACCATATATTTT
>TRBJ2-2|.|TRBV10-3|TRBD1
CAIGTGITGELFF
TGTGCCATCGGGACAGGTATCACCGGGGAGCTGTTTTTT
>TRBJ2-3|.|TRBV7-6|.
CASSSGYSNTQYF
TGTGCCAGCAGCTCCGGGTACTCCAATACGCAGTATTTT
>TRBJ2-1|.|TRBV28|TRBD2
CASSLTSGRPQGNEQFF
TGTGCCAGCAGTTTGACTAGCGGGAGGCCCCAGGGCAATGAGCAGTTCTTC
>TRBJ2-1|.|TRBV11-2|TRBD2
CASSLTSGSYNEQFF
TGTGCCAGCAGCCTCACTAGCGGGTCCTACAATGAGCAGTTCTTC
>TRBJ1-1|.|TRBV5-8|.
CASSRGGAEAFF
TGTGCCAGCAGCCGCGGGGGGGCTGAAGCTTTCTTT
>TRBJ1-5|.|TRBV11-2|TRBD1
CASSMDRYQPQHF
TGTGCCAGCAGTATGGACAGGTATCAGCCCCAGCATTTT
>TRBJ1-2|once|TRBV19|TRBD1
CASIRGQGDYGYTF
TGTGCCAGTATCCGAGGACAGGGAGACTATGGCTACACCTTC
>TRBJ2-7|.|TRBV18|TRBD1
CASSPAPGTASYEQYF
TGTGCCAGCTCACCCGCCCCCGGGACAGCGTCCTACGAGCAGTACTTC
>TRBJ1-5|few|TRBV4-1|TRBD1
CASSQETGRGQPQHF
TGCGCCAGCAGCCAAGAGACAGGGAGGGGTCAGCCCCAGCATTTT
>TRBJ2-3|.|TRBV7-9|.
CASSLWTTLTDTQYF
TGTGCCAGCAGCTTATGGACTACACTCACAGATACGCAGTATTTT
>TRBJ2-2|.|TRBV11-3|.
CASEPGGWNNTGELFF
TGTGCCAGCGAACCTGGGGGGTGGAATAACACCGGGGAGCTGTTTTTT
>TRBJ1-2|.|TRBV9|.
CASSVAPQNYGYTF
TGTGCCAGCAGCGTAGCTCCACAGAACTATGGCTACACCTTC
>TRBJ2-7|.|TRBV29-1|.
CSVEVRGQIYEQYF
TGCAGCGTTGAAGTAAGGGGTCAAATCTACGAGCAGTACTTC
>TRBJ2-3|.|TRBV5-1|.
CASSSGTVTDTQYF
TGCGCCAGCAGCTCCGGAACAGTTACAGATACGCAGTATTTT
>TRBJ1-1|.|TRBV19|.
CASSYHRTEAFF
TGTGCCAGTAGTTATCATCGGACTGAAGCTTTCTTT
>TRBJ1-5|once|TRBV5-8|.
CASSLFGQPQHF
TGTGCCAGCAGCTTATTCGGGCAGCCCCAGCATTTT
>TRBJ2-4|.|TRBV28|TRBD1
CASSSGTVAKNIQYF
TGTGCCAGCAGTTCAGGGACAGTAGCCAAAAACATTCAGTACTTC
>TRBJ1-5|.|TRBV18|TRBD1
CASSTNPTGEGRQPQHF
TGTGCCAGCTCAACTAATCCAACAGGGGAGGGACGACAGCCCCAGCATTTT
>TRBJ2-2|.|TRBV18|.
CASSPVTGWGTGELFF
TGTGCCAGCTCACCAGTAACGGGATGGGGCACCGGGGAGCTGTTTTTT
>TRBJ2-5|.|TRBV19|.
CASSNGRRKETQYF
TGTGCCAGTAGTAATGGACGGAGAAAAGAGACCCAGTACTTC
>TRBJ2-2|.|TRBV2|.
CASTLKGGWAGELFF
TGTGCCAGCACCCTTAAGGGGGGCTGGGCCGGGGAGCTGTTTTTT
>TRBJ2-1|once|TRBV7-3|TRBD1
CASRLQGAIANEQFF
TGTGCCAGCAGGTTACAGGGGGCAATTGCGAATGAGCAGTTCTTC
>TRBJ2-7|.|TRBV4-3|TRBD1
CASSQGPGQSNEQYF
TGCGCCAGCAGCCAAGGGCCGGGACAGTCCAACGAGCAGTACTTC
>TRBJ2-7|.|TRBV27|.
CASSLAVAYEQYF
TGTGCCAGCAGTTTGGCGGTAGCCTACGAGCAGTACTTC